These T cell receptor beta chains were read from a single sample in a study of cytomegalovirus exposure and HLA in healthy donors. Method: immunoSEQ multiplex PCR; TCRdb's copy keeps in-frame clones and lacks some. Of some 100,000 clones in the sample, 70% to 85% were seen once. Sequencing was carried out using PBMCs. These receptors were collected from a young woman in good health and CMV-seronegative. Both conserved end residues are part of each CDR3. Fields, in order: clone size, V gene, J gene, D gene, CDR3 protein, CDR3 DNA. A D gene is named only where the DNA matches it firmly. Clone size appears in some rows only: once, few, many, or a class for an expanded clone.

size: -
V: TRBV10-2
J: TRBJ1-5
D: TRBD1
CDR3: CASSEQQGGSQPQHF
DNA: TGCGCCAGCAGCGAACAACAGGGGGGGTCTCAGCCCCAGCATTTT

size: -
V: TRBV4-3
J: TRBJ2-5
D: -
CDR3: CASSQRLGGETQYF
DNA: TGCGCCAGCAGCCAACGTTTAGGCGGGGAGACCCAGTACTTC

size: -
V: TRBV5-1
J: TRBJ2-6
D: -
CDR3: CASSLGLSGANVLTF
DNA: TGCGCCAGCAGCTTGGGGCTTTCTGGGGCCAACGTCCTGACTTTC

size: -
V: TRBV5-4
J: TRBJ1-6
D: TRBD1
CDR3: CASSPGQGAYNSPLHF
DNA: TGTGCCAGCAGCCCCGGACAGGGAGCCTATAATTCACCCCTCCACTTT

size: once
V: TRBV30
J: TRBJ2-7
D: -
CDR3: CAWGESRDIYLTSYEQYF
DNA: TGTGCCTGGGGCGAGAGCCGGGACATCTACTTAACGTCCTACGAGCAGTACTTC

size: once
V: TRBV28
J: TRBJ2-7
D: -
CDR3: CASSLPAATPYEQYF
DNA: TGTGCCAGCAGTTTACCTGCCGCTACCCCCTACGAGCAGTACTTC

size: -
V: TRBV5-4
J: TRBJ2-1
D: TRBD2
CDR3: CASSSKAGGYNEQFF
DNA: TGTGCCAGCAGCTCGAAGGCGGGGGGGTACAATGAGCAGTTCTTC

size: few
V: TRBV5-8
J: TRBJ1-2
D: TRBD1
CDR3: CASSPERTGVGYTF
DNA: TGTGCCAGCAGCCCGGAACGGACAGGGGTTGGCTACACCTTC

size: -
V: TRBV28
J: TRBJ1-2
D: -
CDR3: CASMRYGYTF
DNA: TGTGCCAGCATGCGCTATGGCTACACCTTC

size: -
V: TRBV7-9
J: TRBJ1-2
D: -
CDR3: CASSLVGGDYGYTF
DNA: TGTGCCAGCAGCTTAGTGGGGGGGGACTATGGCTACACCTTC

size: few
V: TRBV4-3
J: TRBJ2-4
D: TRBD1
CDR3: CASSQDSWNRGRKNIQYF
DNA: TGCGCCAGCAGCCAAGACTCTTGGAACAGGGGGCGCAAAAACATTCAGTACTTC

size: -
V: TRBV19
J: TRBJ1-1
D: -
CDR3: CASSIVSGIWTEAFF
DNA: TGTGCCAGTAGTATAGTCTCAGGGATTTGGACTGAAGCTTTCTTT

size: -
V: TRBV4-1
J: TRBJ1-2
D: -
CDR3: CASSQDTEFYGYTF
DNA: TGCGCCAGCAGCCAAGATACAGAGTTCTATGGCTACACCTTC

size: -
V: TRBV4-1
J: TRBJ1-1
D: -
CDR3: CASSQFYRDIPNNEAFF
DNA: TGCGCCAGCAGCCAGTTTTACCGGGACATTCCGAACAATGAAGCTTTCTTT

size: -
V: TRBV5-5
J: TRBJ1-5
D: TRBD1
CDR3: CASSWTRQGGQPQHF
DNA: TGTGCCAGCAGCTGGACCCGACAGGGGGGTCAGCCCCAGCATTTT

size: -
V: TRBV4-3
J: TRBJ2-1
D: TRBD2
CDR3: CASSQELAGVSYNEQFF
DNA: TGCGCCAGCAGCCAAGAATTAGCGGGGGTGTCCTACAATGAGCAGTTCTTC

size: -
V: TRBV5-8
J: TRBJ1-5
D: -
CDR3: CASSLARYSNQPQHF
DNA: TGTGCCAGCAGCTTGGCCAGATATAGCAATCAGCCCCAGCATTTT

size: -
V: TRBV30
J: TRBJ1-5
D: TRBD1
CDR3: CAWKRGTAQGQPQHF
DNA: TGTGCCTGGAAGAGGGGGACAGCCCAGGGTCAGCCCCAGCATTTT

size: once
V: TRBV5-1
J: TRBJ2-3
D: -
CDR3: CASSLGTADTQYF
DNA: TGCGCCAGCAGCTTGGGCACAGCAGATACGCAGTATTTT

size: -
V: TRBV4-1
J: TRBJ1-1
D: -
CDR3: CASSQVAGGQINTEAFF
DNA: TGCGCCAGCAGCCAAGTCGCGGGCGGACAGATAAACACTGAAGCTTTCTTT

size: -
V: TRBV7-9
J: TRBJ2-7
D: TRBD1
CDR3: CASSLTGVEQYF
DNA: TGTGCCAGCAGCTTGACAGGGGTCGAGCAGTACTTC

size: -
V: TRBV5-1
J: TRBJ2-2
D: TRBD1
CDR3: CASSRTGGEATGELFF
DNA: TGCGCCAGCAGCCGGACAGGGGGCGAGGCCACCGGGGAGCTGTTTTTT

size: once
V: TRBV6-5
J: TRBJ2-7
D: -
CDR3: CASSYKLAYEQYF
DNA: TGTGCCAGCAGTTACAAATTAGCATACGAGCAGTACTTC

size: -
V: TRBV28
J: TRBJ2-3
D: TRBD1
CDR3: CASSLHFSGTGGAGDTQYF
DNA: TGTGCCAGCAGTTTACACTTTTCCGGGACAGGGGGCGCCGGAGATACGCAGTATTTT

size: -
V: TRBV2
J: TRBJ2-7
D: TRBD2
CDR3: CASSENPSGLYEQYF
DNA: TGTGCCAGCAGTGAAAACCCTAGCGGGCTCTACGAGCAGTACTTC

size: -
V: TRBV13
J: TRBJ2-2
D: TRBD1
CDR3: CASSPPPGTGAGELFF
DNA: TGTGCCAGCAGCCCACCTCCCGGGACAGGGGCCGGGGAGCTGTTTTTT

size: -
V: TRBV2
J: TRBJ1-2
D: TRBD1
CDR3: CASRGQGASNYGYTF
DNA: TGTGCCAGCAGAGGACAGGGGGCATCTAACTATGGCTACACCTTC

size: -
V: TRBV7-2
J: TRBJ1-3
D: TRBD1
CDR3: CASSPQGTFSGNTIYF
DNA: TGTGCCAGCAGTCCACAGGGGACTTTCTCTGGAAACACCATATATTTT

size: -
V: TRBV5-1
J: TRBJ1-4
D: -
CDR3: CASSLSGRTNEKLFF
DNA: TGCGCCAGCAGCTTGTCTGGGAGAACTAATGAAAAACTGTTTTTT

size: -
V: TRBV20-1
J: TRBJ2-5
D: -
CDR3: CSVQYSETQYF
DNA: TGCAGTGTTCAGTATTCGGAGACCCAGTACTTC

size: -
V: TRBV28
J: TRBJ2-1
D: TRBD2
CDR3: CASRWVAGSYNEQFF
DNA: TGTGCCAGCAGATGGGTAGCGGGGAGCTACAATGAGCAGTTCTTC

size: -
V: TRBV7-8
J: TRBJ2-1
D: -
CDR3: CASSQNGRAVYNEQFF
DNA: TGTGCCAGCAGCCAGAACGGCAGGGCAGTCTACAATGAGCAGTTCTTC

size: -
V: TRBV2
J: TRBJ1-5
D: TRBD1
CDR3: CASSRQGRNQPQHF
DNA: TGTGCCAGCAGTCGACAGGGGCGTAATCAGCCCCAGCATTTT

size: -
V: TRBV10-2
J: TRBJ2-1
D: TRBD2
CDR3: CASSPGGLAGGPQSAEQFF
DNA: TGCGCCAGCAGTCCCGGCGGGCTAGCGGGGGGGCCCCAGTCAGCTGAGCAGTTCTTC

size: once
V: TRBV28
J: TRBJ2-5
D: TRBD1
CDR3: CASSLGQGGLFMLETQYF
DNA: TGTGCCAGCAGTCTAGGACAGGGAGGTCTATTTATGTTGGAGACCCAGTACTTC

size: -
V: TRBV6-1
J: TRBJ1-5
D: TRBD1
CDR3: CASSDPGTGLFFEPQHF
DNA: TGTGCCAGCAGTGATCCTGGGACAGGGCTATTTTTTGAGCCCCAGCATTTT

size: -
V: TRBV2
J: TRBJ2-5
D: -
CDR3: CASSGRMGAETQYF
DNA: TGTGCCAGCAGCGGCCGTATGGGGGCAGAGACCCAGTACTTC

size: -
V: TRBV15
J: TRBJ2-7
D: TRBD1
CDR3: CATSRVGSWQGVYEQYF
DNA: TGTGCCACCAGCAGAGTCGGTTCGTGGCAGGGGGTCTACGAGCAGTACTTC

size: once
V: TRBV9
J: TRBJ1-5
D: TRBD1
CDR3: CASSVYRGRRQPQHF
DNA: TGTGCCAGCAGCGTTTACAGGGGGCGTCGTCAGCCCCAGCATTTT

size: few
V: TRBV5-1
J: TRBJ1-2
D: -
CDR3: CASSTRGGLNYGYTF
DNA: TGCGCCAGCAGCACACGCGGGGGCCTTAACTATGGCTACACCTTC

size: once
V: TRBV28
J: TRBJ1-1
D: -
CDR3: CASSLSLRGYAEAFF
DNA: TGTGCCAGCAGTTTATCCCTCCGGGGGTATGCTGAAGCTTTCTTT

size: once
V: TRBV27
J: TRBJ2-1
D: TRBD2
CDR3: CASSKVSGGPYNEQFF
DNA: TGTGCCAGCAGTAAAGTCAGCGGGGGGCCCTACAATGAGCAGTTCTTC

size: -
V: TRBV2
J: TRBJ1-1
D: -
CDR3: CASSAEGTEAFF
DNA: TGTGCCAGCAGCGCAGAGGGCACTGAAGCTTTCTTT

size: -
V: TRBV6-5
J: TRBJ2-1
D: TRBD1
CDR3: CASSSPGGEQFF
DNA: TGTGCCAGCAGTTCCCCAGGGGGTGAGCAGTTCTTC

size: -
V: TRBV28
J: TRBJ1-3
D: -
CDR3: CASSLRGGPGNTIYF
DNA: TGTGCCAGCAGCCTTCGGGGGGGACCAGGAAACACCATATATTTT

size: few
V: TRBV4-3
J: TRBJ2-7
D: -
CDR3: CASSQDLFSGPYEQYF
DNA: TGCGCCAGCAGCCAAGATCTTTTTAGCGGACCCTACGAGCAGTACTTC

size: -
V: TRBV5-4
J: TRBJ2-5
D: TRBD2
CDR3: CASSLGASGGHQETQYF
DNA: TGTGCCAGCAGCTTGGGGGCTAGCGGGGGCCACCAAGAGACCCAGTACTTC

size: -
V: TRBV6-1
J: TRBJ2-7
D: -
CDR3: CASVRTPAYEQYF
DNA: TGTGCCAGCGTTCGGACTCCGGCCTACGAGCAGTACTTC

size: -
V: TRBV28
J: TRBJ2-7
D: -
CDR3: CASSLSAGAAYEQYF
DNA: TGTGCCAGCAGTTTATCGGCAGGGGCCGCCTACGAGCAGTACTTC

size: -
V: TRBV28
J: TRBJ1-4
D: -
CDR3: CASSRGGSTNEKLFF
DNA: TGTGCCAGCAGTCGGGGGGGTTCAACTAATGAAAAACTGTTTTTT

size: -
V: TRBV7-9
J: TRBJ2-5
D: TRBD2
CDR3: CASSQSGAQETQYF
DNA: TGTGCCAGCAGCCAAAGCGGGGCGCAAGAGACCCAGTACTTC

size: -
V: TRBV15
J: TRBJ1-1
D: TRBD1
CDR3: CATSRALTGVEDEAFF
DNA: TGTGCCACCAGCAGAGCTTTGACAGGGGTTGAGGATGAAGCTTTCTTT

size: few
V: TRBV7-9
J: TRBJ1-1
D: -
CDR3: CASSLNSGTEAFF
DNA: TGTGCCAGCAGCTTGAACTCGGGGACTGAAGCTTTCTTT

size: -
V: TRBV28
J: TRBJ1-5
D: TRBD1
CDR3: CASSAGTGVNQPQHF
DNA: TGTGCCAGCAGCGCCGGGACAGGGGTCAATCAGCCCCAGCATTTT

size: -
V: TRBV7-2
J: TRBJ2-1
D: -
CDR3: CASSLASGEQFF
DNA: TGTGCCAGCAGCTTAGCGTCCGGTGAGCAGTTCTTC

size: -
V: TRBV11-3
J: TRBJ2-7
D: -
CDR3: CASTPLAYEQYF
DNA: TGTGCCAGCACCCCATTAGCCTACGAGCAGTACTTC

size: -
V: TRBV11-2
J: TRBJ2-7
D: -
CDR3: CASSHVTGTPPYEQYF
DNA: TGTGCCAGCAGCCATGTAACCGGGACACCTCCCTACGAGCAGTACTTC

size: few
V: TRBV14
J: TRBJ1-5
D: -
CDR3: CASSQVHNQPQHF
DNA: TGTGCCAGCAGCCAAGTACACAATCAGCCCCAGCATTTT

size: once
V: TRBV6-6
J: TRBJ2-7
D: TRBD1
CDR3: CASSYRQGLVEQYF
DNA: TGTGCCAGCAGTTACAGACAGGGTTTAGTCGAGCAGTACTTC

size: -
V: TRBV5-6
J: TRBJ1-5
D: -
CDR3: CASSLRGFSNQPQHF
DNA: TGTGCCAGCAGCTTGAGAGGGTTCAGCAATCAGCCCCAGCATTTT